The 5 T cell receptor beta chains listed next were all sequenced from one sample in a study of blood T cell repertoires in COVID-19. The table came from immunoSEQ multiplex PCR; TCRdb's copy has only in-frame clones and leaves some out. This sample has some 200,000 clones, with approximately 92% found just once. The sequencing sample was made of PBMCs or T cells enriched from blood (not recorded which). The receptors come from a young woman in a cohort exposed to, infected with or recovered from COVID-19 (not recorded which).

This sequence joins TRBV5-1 and TRBJ1-6; 10 bases line up with TRBD1. V lost 4 bases to trimming and J lost 8 bases; unmatched junction nucleotides: 6. The CDR3 runs to 15 residues. Germline values: CDR1 SGHRS, CDR2 YFSETQ. CDR3 nucleotides: TGCGCCAGCAGCAAGACCGGGACAGGGGATTCACCCCTCCACTTT. It is translated as CASSKTGTGDSPLHF.

V usage is TRBV15 and J usage is TRBJ1-3; D uncertain. This CDR3 comprises 15 residues. Germline CDR1 reads LNHNV; CDR2 reads YYDKDF (reference sequence). Trimming took 0 bases from V and 3 from J, leaving 9 bases between them. The CDR3 DNA reads TGTGCCACCAGCAGAGATGCCAGGCTTGGAAACACCATATATTTT. As protein: CATSRDARLGNTIYF.

CDR3 sequence reads: CASSQEQGGNTIYF. The CDR3 DNA sequence: TGTGCCAGCAGCCAAGAACAGGGAGGAAACACCATATATTTT. The rearrangement joins TRBV4-2 to TRBJ1-3, with D possibly TRBD1 on 6 matching bases. Looked up from germline, CDR1 is LGHNA and CDR2 is YNFKEQ. With 0 bases removed from V and 4 bases from J, the gap between germline ends came to 7 bases. The CDR3 consists of 14 residues.

CDR3 in DNA: TGTGCCAGCACTGGACAGGGAGAGACCCAGTACTTC. Its protein product is CASTGQGETQYF. The rearrangement links TRBV28 to TRBJ2-5; 8 bases agree with TRBD1. Germline CDR1 MDHEN, CDR2 SYDVKM. Trimming removed 7 bases from V and 4 bases from J; junction bases left unmatched: 2. There are 12 residues in the CDR3.

V gene TRBV5-1 combines with J gene TRBJ1-1; 8 bases match TRBD1. V lost 4 bases to trimming and J lost 3 bases; unmatched junction nucleotides: 5. The CDR3 contains 14 residues. Germline loops: CDR1 SGHRS, CDR2 YFSETQ. CDR3 sequence reads: CASSASGGDTEAFF. The DNA of the CDR3 is TGCGCCAGCAGCGCGTCAGGGGGCGACACTGAAGCTTTCTTT.